The clone carrying this TCR beta chain has a count of ten or more. The antigen is unknown. The data derive from a study of CD8 T cells in ankylosing spondylitis. Findings and caveats of the study: Matched ankylosing spondylitis synovial fluid reportedly contained a significantly enriched population of disease-linked clones. In ankylosing spondylitis blood, a motif of roughly 8 highly homologous TCR beta variants appeared characteristic.

Unmatched junction bases numbered 2, after V lost 0 bases and J lost 5 bases. Germline CDR1 SGHKS, CDR2 YYEKEE (reference sequence). CDR3 length: 14 amino acids. A single record per CDR3 protein comes from TCRdb applying MiXCR to the 5' RACE reads. The sample lists 180,000 or so distinct CDR3 sequences, around a tenth occurring once. The sequencing input was blood, either unsorted or a sorted T cell fraction (not recorded which). The source is a male donor with ankylosing spondylitis or in good health (not recorded which). V gene TRBV5-5 combines with J gene TRBJ2-1, with 7 bases that match TRBD1. In DNA form, the CDR3 reads TGTGCCAGCAGCTTGGACAGGGGAGACAATGAGCAGTTCTTC. As protein: CASSLDRGDNEQFF.